This T cell receptor beta chain stems from a study of T cells in women clearing cervical HPV infection. TCRdb's copy holds only in-frame clones and misses some; the assay was immunoSEQ multiplex PCR. This sample carries 25,000 to 35,000 clones, with 7.5% to 9.5% going to the ten biggest clones. The receptor was derived from a woman between 18 and 70 years old with a cervical HPV16 infection that either progressed to CIN3+ or cleared (not recorded which). The sample taken for sequencing was blood buffy coat.

The part of the CDR3 DNA that was read is TGTGCCAGCAGTGAAGACTGGGGGGAGGATGGC. It yields the protein CASSEDWGEDG. The CDR3 in full is CASSEDWGEDGYTF. The chain links TRBV2 to TRBJ1-2; perhaps TRBD1 as D (5 bases). The read comes to an end 3 residues before the CDR3 does, leaving the germline J gene to fill in the end. The CDR3 length is 14 residues. Germline assignment: CDR1 SNHLY and CDR2 FYNNEI. V lost 1 base, J lost 6 bases, and 12 bases lay in between.